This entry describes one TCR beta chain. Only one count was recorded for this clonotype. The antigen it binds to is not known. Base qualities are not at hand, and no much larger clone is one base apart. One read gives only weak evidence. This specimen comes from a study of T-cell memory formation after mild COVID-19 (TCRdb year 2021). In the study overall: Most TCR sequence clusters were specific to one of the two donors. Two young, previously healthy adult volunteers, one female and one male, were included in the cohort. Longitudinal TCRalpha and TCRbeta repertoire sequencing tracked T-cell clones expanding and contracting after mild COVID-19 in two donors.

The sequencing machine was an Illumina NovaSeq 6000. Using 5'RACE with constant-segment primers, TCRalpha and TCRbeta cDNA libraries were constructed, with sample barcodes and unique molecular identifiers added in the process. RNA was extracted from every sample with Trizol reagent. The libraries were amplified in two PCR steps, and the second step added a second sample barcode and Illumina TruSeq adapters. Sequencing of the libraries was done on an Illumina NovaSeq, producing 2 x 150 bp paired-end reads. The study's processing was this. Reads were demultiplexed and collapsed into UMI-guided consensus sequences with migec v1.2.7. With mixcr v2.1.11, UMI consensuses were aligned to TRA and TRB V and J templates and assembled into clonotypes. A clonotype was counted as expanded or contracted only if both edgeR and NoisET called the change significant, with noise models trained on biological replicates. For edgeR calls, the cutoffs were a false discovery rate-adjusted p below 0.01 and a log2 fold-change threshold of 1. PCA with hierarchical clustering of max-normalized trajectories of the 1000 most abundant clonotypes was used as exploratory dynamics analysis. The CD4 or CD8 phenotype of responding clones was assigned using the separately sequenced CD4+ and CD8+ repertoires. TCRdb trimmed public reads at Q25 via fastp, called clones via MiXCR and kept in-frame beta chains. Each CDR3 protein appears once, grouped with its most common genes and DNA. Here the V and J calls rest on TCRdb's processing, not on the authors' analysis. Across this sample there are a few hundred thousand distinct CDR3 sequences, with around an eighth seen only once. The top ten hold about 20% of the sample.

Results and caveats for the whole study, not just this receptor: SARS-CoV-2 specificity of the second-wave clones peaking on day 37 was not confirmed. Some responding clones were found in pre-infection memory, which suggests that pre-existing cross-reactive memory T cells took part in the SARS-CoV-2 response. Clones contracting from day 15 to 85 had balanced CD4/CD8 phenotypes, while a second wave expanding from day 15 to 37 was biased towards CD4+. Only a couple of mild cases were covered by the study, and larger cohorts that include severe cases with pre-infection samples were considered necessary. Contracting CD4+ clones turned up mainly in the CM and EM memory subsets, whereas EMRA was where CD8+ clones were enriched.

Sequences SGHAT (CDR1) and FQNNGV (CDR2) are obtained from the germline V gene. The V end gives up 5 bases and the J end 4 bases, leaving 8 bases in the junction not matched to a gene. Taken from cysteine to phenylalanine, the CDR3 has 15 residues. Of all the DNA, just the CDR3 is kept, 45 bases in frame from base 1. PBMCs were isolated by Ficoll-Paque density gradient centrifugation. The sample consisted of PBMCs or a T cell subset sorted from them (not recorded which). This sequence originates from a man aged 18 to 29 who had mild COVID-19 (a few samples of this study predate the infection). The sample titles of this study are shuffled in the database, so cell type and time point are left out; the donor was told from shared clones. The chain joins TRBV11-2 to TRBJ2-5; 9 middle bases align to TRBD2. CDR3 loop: CASSPAAGGGETQYF. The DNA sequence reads TGTGCCAGCAGCCCCGCCGCGGGGGGGGGAGAGACCCAGTACTTC. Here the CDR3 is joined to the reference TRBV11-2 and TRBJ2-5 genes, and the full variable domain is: EAGVAQSPRYKIIEKRQSVAFWCNPISGHATLYWYQQILGQGPKLLIQFQNNGVVDDSQLPKDRFSAERLKGVDSTLKIQPAKLEDSAVYLCASSPAAGGGETQYFGPGTRLLVL.